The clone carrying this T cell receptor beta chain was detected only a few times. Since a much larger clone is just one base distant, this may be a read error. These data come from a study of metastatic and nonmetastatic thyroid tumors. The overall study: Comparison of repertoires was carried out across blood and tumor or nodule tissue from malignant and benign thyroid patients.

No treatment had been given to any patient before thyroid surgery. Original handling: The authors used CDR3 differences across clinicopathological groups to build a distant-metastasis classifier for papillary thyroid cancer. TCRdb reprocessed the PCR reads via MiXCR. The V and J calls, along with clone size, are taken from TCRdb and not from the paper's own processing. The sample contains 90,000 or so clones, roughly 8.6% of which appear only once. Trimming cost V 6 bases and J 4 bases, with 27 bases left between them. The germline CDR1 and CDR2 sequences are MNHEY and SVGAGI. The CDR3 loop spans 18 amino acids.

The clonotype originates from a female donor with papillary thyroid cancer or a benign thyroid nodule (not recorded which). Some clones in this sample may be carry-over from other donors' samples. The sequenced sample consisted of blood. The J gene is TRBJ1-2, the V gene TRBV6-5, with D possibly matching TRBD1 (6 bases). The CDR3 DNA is TGTGCCAGCAGAGTATACTCCCGCGGAGGACAGCGAGGCTATGGCTACACCTTC. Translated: CASRVYSRGGQRGYGYTF.